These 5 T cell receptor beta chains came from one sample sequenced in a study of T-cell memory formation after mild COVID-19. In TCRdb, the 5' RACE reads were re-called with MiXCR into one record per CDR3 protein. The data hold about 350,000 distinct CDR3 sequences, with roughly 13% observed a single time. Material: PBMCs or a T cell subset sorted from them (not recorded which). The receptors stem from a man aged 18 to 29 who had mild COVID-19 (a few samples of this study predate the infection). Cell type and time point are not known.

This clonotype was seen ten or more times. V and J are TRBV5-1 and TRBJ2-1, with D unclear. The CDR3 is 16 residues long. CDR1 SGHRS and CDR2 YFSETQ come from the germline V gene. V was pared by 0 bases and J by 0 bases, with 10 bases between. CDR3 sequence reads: CASSLGPSSSYNEQFF. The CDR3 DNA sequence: TGCGCCAGCAGCTTGGGGCCCTCGAGCTCCTACAATGAGCAGTTCTTC.

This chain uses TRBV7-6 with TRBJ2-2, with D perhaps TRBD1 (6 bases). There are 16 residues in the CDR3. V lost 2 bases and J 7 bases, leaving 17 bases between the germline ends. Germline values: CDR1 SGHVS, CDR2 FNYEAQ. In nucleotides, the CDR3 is TGTGCCAGCAGCTTATATGGGGGCCGGTTAGTCGGGGAGCTGTTTTTT. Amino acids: CASSLYGGRLVGELFF.

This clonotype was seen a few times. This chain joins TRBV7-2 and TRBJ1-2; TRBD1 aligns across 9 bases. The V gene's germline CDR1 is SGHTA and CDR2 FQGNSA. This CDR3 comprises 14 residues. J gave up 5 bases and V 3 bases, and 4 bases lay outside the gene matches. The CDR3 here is CASSFFGTGYGYTF. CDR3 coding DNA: TGTGCCAGCAGCTTCTTCGGGACAGGGTATGGCTACACCTTC.

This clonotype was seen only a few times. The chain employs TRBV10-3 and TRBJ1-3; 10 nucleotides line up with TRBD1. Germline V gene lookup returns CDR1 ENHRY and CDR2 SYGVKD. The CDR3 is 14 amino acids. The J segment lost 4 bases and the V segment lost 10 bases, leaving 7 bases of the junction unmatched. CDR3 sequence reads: CANQGTGDGNTIYF. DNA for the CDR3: TGTGCCAACCAGGGGACAGGGGACGGAAACACCATATATTTT.

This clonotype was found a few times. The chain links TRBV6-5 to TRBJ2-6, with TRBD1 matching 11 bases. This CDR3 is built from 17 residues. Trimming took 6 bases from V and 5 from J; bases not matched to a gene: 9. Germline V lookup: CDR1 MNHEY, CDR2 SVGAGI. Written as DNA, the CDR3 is TGTGCCAGCAGAGGGACAGGGGGTGGCTATTGGGCCAACGTCCTGACTTTC. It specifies CASRGTGGGYWANVLTF.